This TCR beta chain is from a study of identical twins. With 3 bases clipped from V and 5 bases from J, the junction kept 5 bases outside the gene matches. This CDR3 has 15 amino acids. The germline gives CDR1 MNHEY, CDR2 SMNVEV (reference sequence). TCRdb ran MiXCR on the 5' RACE reads and lists one entry per CDR3 protein. The table records under 300,000 distinct CDR3 sequences, around 8% of them present only once. The table lists this clonotype with many counts. These data are also associated with another study on yellow fever vaccine responses in identical twins.

The rearrangement uses TRBV27 and TRBJ1-2; 11 bases fit TRBD1. The sequence derives from a woman aged 18-30 years in good health. The specimen sequenced was CD8+ T cells sorted from blood. The chain's CDR3 is CASSFGGQGAYGYTF. CDR3 nucleotides: TGTGCCAGCAGTTTCGGCGGACAGGGGGCTTATGGCTACACCTTC.